The source of this T cell receptor (beta chain) is a study of OX40 agonist ivuxolimab in advanced cancers. The CDR3 consists of 15 residues. V dropped 4 bases and J dropped 3; count of bases not matched to a gene: 8. Germline CDR1 SGDLS, CDR2 YYNGEE. Produced via immunoSEQ multiplex PCR; TCRdb's table is partial and in-frame only. The repertoire includes over 85,000 clones, 86% of them detected once, and approximately 5.7% sits in the top ten. This sequence originates from an adult with an advanced solid tumor such as melanoma, head and neck, liver or kidney cancer. The chain has TRBV9 and TRBJ2-3; 7 bases map to TRBD1. The input for sequencing was CD4+ or CD8+ T cells sorted from blood, taken in a trial of the OX40 agonist ivuxolimab. The CDR3: CASSTRQGLTDTQYF. CDR3 bases: TGTGCCAGCAGCACCCGACAGGGTTTAACAGATACGCAGTATTTT.